One T cell receptor (beta chain) is described in this entry. The antigen is undetermined. With V trimmed by 1 base and J by 7 bases, 26 bases remained unmatched. Per the germline V gene, CDR1 is MNHEY and CDR2 is SMNVEV (reference sequence). There are 22 residues in the CDR3. The sample is drawn from a study of OX40 agonist ivuxolimab in advanced cancers. The overall study: A male proportion of 82.7% was recorded, with mean age approximately 64 years and range roughly 23 to 79. Partial responses were seen in three patients, one with hepatocellular carcinoma and two with cutaneous melanoma. Study observations and caveats: Within 6 weeks, CD4+ and CD8+ blood T cells expanded clonally at 0.1 to 3.0 mg/kg.

The data were produced by immunoSEQ multiplex PCR, yet TCRdb's version contains in-frame clones alone and is incomplete. This table holds 100,000 or so clones, more than 75% found once. The rearrangement joins TRBV27 to TRBJ2-7, with TRBD2 matching over 12 bases. This TCR came from an adult with an advanced solid tumor such as melanoma, head and neck, liver or kidney cancer. This specimen consisted of CD4+ or CD8+ T cells sorted from blood, obtained in a trial of the OX40 agonist ivuxolimab. CDR3 nucleotides: TGTGCCAGCAGTTTATTCGCGGATTCGGGGGGACTAGCGGGCGGACTACCGCGGGAGCAGTACTTC. It codes for CASSLFADSGGLAGGLPREQYF.